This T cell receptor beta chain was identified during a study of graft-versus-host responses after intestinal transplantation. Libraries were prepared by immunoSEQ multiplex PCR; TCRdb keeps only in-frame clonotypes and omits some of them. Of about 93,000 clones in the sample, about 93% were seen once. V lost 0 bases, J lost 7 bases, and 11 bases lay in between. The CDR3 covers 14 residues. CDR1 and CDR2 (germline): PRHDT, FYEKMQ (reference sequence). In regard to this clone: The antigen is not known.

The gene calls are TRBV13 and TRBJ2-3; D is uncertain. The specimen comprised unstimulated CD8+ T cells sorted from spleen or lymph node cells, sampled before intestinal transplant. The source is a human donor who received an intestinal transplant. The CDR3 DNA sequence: TGTGCCAGCAGCTTAGGCCTGGCCTCCCATACGCAGTATTTT. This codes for CASSLGLASHTQYF.